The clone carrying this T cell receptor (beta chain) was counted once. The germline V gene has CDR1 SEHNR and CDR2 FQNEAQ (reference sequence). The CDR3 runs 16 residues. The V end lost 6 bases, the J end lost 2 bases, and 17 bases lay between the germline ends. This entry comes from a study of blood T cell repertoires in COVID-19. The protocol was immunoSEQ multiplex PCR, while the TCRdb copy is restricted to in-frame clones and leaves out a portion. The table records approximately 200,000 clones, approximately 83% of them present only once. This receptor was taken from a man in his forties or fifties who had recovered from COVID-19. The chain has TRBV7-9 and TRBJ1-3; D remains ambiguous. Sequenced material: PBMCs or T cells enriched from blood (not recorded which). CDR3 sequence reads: CASSFSPLGTGNTIYF. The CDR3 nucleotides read TGTGCCAGCAGTTTTTCACCATTGGGCACTGGAAACACCATATATTTT.